This TCR beta chain comes out of a study of blood T cell repertoires in COVID-19 (dated by TCRdb to between 2020 and 2021). Describing the broader study: Collaborator samples came from the United States, Italy and Spain and covered acute and convalescent phases of COVID-19. Deeply sampled blood TCRbeta repertoires from subjects exposed to, actively infected with, or recovered from COVID-19 were included in the dataset. The repertoires were made available in a free public database intended to serve as a resource for research on the immune response to SARS-CoV-2. The samples were drawn from two sources: the first 160 participants of the ongoing ImmuneRACE study, and 950 to 1,500 subjects contributed by 6 global collaborators. The prospective study material was composed of cDNA or gDNA derived from T cells, B-cell-depleted T cells, or PBMCs. HLA class I and class II types, where available, came from metadata supplied by the sample provider rather than from assay-based typing. A de-identified subject ID, COVID-19 status, age in years and sex were almost always included in the sample metadata.

The collaborating institutions used their own protocols to collect whole blood in K2EDTA tubes. For TCRbeta analysis, collaborator samples were shipped as frozen whole blood, as isolated PBMCs, or as DNA extracted from either sample type. To note about this clone: Its antigen remains undetermined. The input lacks base qualities; no much larger clone sits a single base away.

What the research found in general, with its limitations: Clinical and demographic metadata were provided uncurated, with the amount varying by source and participant.

TCRbeta CDR3 regions were amplified from genomic DNA using the immunoSEQ Assay, a bias-controlled multiplex PCR. As for the original processing: The number of nucleated cells in each sample was estimated from the amplification of reference gene primers within the assay. To quantify the absolute abundance of each unique TCRbeta CDR3 rearrangement, sequence reads were collapsed and filtered. For each sample, productive Simpson clonality was calculated as the square root of Simpson's diversity index over productive rearrangements. In its TCRdb copy, this immuneACCESS table keeps in-frame sequences only and misses some clones. Where compared with another copy, unresolved V genes explain less than half of these, and the others have no known cause. That table supplies the V and J calls and clone size; D and trimming were determined from the DNA. In all, the sample holds about 380,000 clones, and 90% of those were seen once. About 7% of the sample rests with the top ten.

V ends up 6 bases short and J 4 bases short, with an unmatched junction base count of 4. CDR1 and CDR2 are read off the germline V gene as MNHEY and SVGAGI. From its cysteine to its phenylalanine, the CDR3 spans 15 amino acids. The retained sequence is limited to the CDR3, 45 bases, with the frame set at the first base. The TCR sequence derives from a man between 18 and 35 years old with active or convalescent COVID-19. The rearranged chain carries TRBV6-5 and TRBJ2-2; TRBD1 lines up with 11 middle nucleotides. The sample was peripheral blood. The CDR3 has the sequence CASRGQGGITGELFF. The DNA sequence is TGTGCCAGCAGGGGACAGGGGGGGATCACCGGGGAGCTGTTTTTT.